These 10 T cell receptor beta chains originate from one sample sequenced in a study of shared clonotypes between healthy human individuals. The protocol was immunoSEQ multiplex PCR, while the TCRdb copy is restricted to in-frame clones and leaves out a portion. The sample holds 2 million to 3 million clones; 80% to 95% are singletons and the top ten take approximately 0.35%. The sample taken for sequencing was naive CD4+ T cells from PBMCs. Subset meaning: CD45RA+ positively selected. These receptors came from a man younger than 30 in good health. Some clones in this sample may be carry-over from other donors' samples.

This clone has more than one count but fewer than ten. The J gene is TRBJ1-1, the V gene TRBV6-6; D not certain. The CDR3 loop spans 15 amino acids. The ends were cut back, 0 bases at V and 0 bases at J, with 8 bases in the middle. Germline CDR1 MNHNY, CDR2 SVGAGI (reference sequence). This chain's CDR3 is CASSYSAQMNTEAFF. CDR3 nucleotide sequence: TGTGCCAGCAGTTACTCGGCGCAGATGAACACTGAAGCTTTCTTT.

V gene TRBV5-4 combines with J gene TRBJ1-3; the D is unclear. V was pared by 0 bases and J by 2 bases, with 9 bases between. The CDR3 extends over 15 amino acids. Germline V CDR1 and CDR2: SGHNT, YYREEE (reference sequence). The CDR3 loop reads CASSLVGVAGNTIYF. The CDR3 DNA reads as TGTGCCAGCAGCTTGGTCGGGGTTGCTGGAAACACCATATATTTT.

This clone has just a few counts. The CDR3 region is CASNRDGPHNQPQHF. The CDR3 DNA is TGTGCCAGCAATAGGGACGGACCGCATAATCAGCCCCAGCATTTT. V is TRBV2 and J is TRBJ1-5; the D gene is possibly TRBD1 (5 bases). CDR3 size: 15 residues. Trimming shortened V by 7 bases and J by 4 bases, and 17 bases separated the two germline ends. Germline assignment: CDR1 SNHLY and CDR2 FYNNEI.

The V call is TRBV7-2, the J call TRBJ2-5, with TRBD2 matching 8 bases. The trim removed 8 bases at V and 3 bases at J, leaving 8 bases unmatched. From germline, CDR1 is SGHTA and CDR2 FQGNSA. The CDR3 is 14 residues long. The CDR3 DNA is TGTGCCAGCGTTCACCAGCGGGGGAAAGAGACCCAGTACTTC. Translation gives CASVHQRGKETQYF.

This clone was recorded once. The chain combines TRBV6-1 with TRBJ1-5, with D perhaps TRBD1 (5 bases). This CDR3 has 14 residues. V lost 6 bases, J lost 7 bases, and 16 bases lay in between. Germline V gives CDR1 MNHNS, CDR2 SASEGT. The CDR3 sequence: CASRDAGTPQPQHF. The CDR3 DNA sequence: TGTGCCAGCAGGGACGCCGGGACGCCACAGCCCCAGCATTTT.

The chain employs TRBV2 and TRBJ2-2; D not certain. The V and J ends lost 6 bases and 0 bases respectively, with 8 bases between them. The CDR3 totals 14 residues. The germline V gene has CDR1 SNHLY and CDR2 FYNNEI. CDR3: CASRWRPNTGELFF. The CDR3 nucleotides read TGTGCCAGCAGGTGGCGGCCGAACACCGGGGAGCTGTTTTTT.

This CDR3 reads CASRQLPGNEQFF. CDR3 bases: TGCGCCAGCAGGCAGTTACCGGGCAATGAGCAGTTCTTC. J is TRBJ2-1 and V is TRBV5-1; D remains ambiguous. There are 13 residues in the CDR3. Trimming took off 5 bases at V and 6 bases at J, with 12 bases between the two ends. CDR1 SGHRS and CDR2 YFSETQ come from the germline V gene.

The V and J genes are TRBV11-3 and TRBJ2-1, with 9 nucleotides matching TRBD2. Germline loops: CDR1 SGHNT, CDR2 YENEEA. This CDR3 comprises 14 residues. Germline trimming cut 1 base from V and 8 bases from J; bases unmatched to any gene: 3. DNA for the CDR3: TGTGCCAGCAGCTTAGGCGGGAGGGCCCATGAGCAGTTCTTC. Translated: CASSLGGRAHEQFF.

The rearrangement uses TRBV27 and TRBJ2-5, with TRBD1 as a possible D gene (5 bases). Trimming took 2 bases from V and 2 from J, leaving 12 bases between them. Germline V lookup: CDR1 MNHEY, CDR2 SMNVEV (reference sequence). The CDR3 is 15 amino acids. The DNA of the CDR3 is TGTGCCAGCAGTTTAGGCAGGGCGATGCAAGAGACCCAGTACTTC. It codes for CASSLGRAMQETQYF.

The chain carries TRBV5-4 and TRBJ1-1; TRBD1 agrees at 12 bases. Trimming took 4 bases from V and 3 from J; bases not matched to a gene: 4. Germline CDR1 reads SGHNT; CDR2 reads YYREEE (reference sequence). The CDR3 runs 15 residues. CDR3 DNA sequence: TGTGCCAGCAGCGGGACAGGGGGCGTTTACACTGAAGCTTTCTTT. This codes for CASSGTGGVYTEAFF.